The present TCR beta chain was sequenced within a study of coeliac disease. Study-wide points: Active celiac intraepithelial and lamina propria samples had lower TRB and TRG clonality than control samples. Intraepithelial and lamina propria fractions were not highly pure.

The ends lost 6 bases at V and 7 bases at J; junction bases unmatched: 5. The CDR3 is 15 amino acids. Germline loops: CDR1 MGHRA, CDR2 YSYEKL. In the case of this clone: Its antigen remains unidentified.

Repertoires were generated with immunoSEQ multiplex PCR, while TCRdb's copy carries only in-frame clones and drops some. The profile shows 8,500 to 10,000 clones, roughly 71% of them singletons. The sample was lamina propria lymphocytes from the gut. The clonotype was recovered from a woman aged 55-70 years with celiac disease. The chain is built from TRBV4-1 and TRBJ2-1; 14 bases align to TRBD2. The CDR3 nucleotides read TGCGCCAGCAGTGGGACTAGCGGGAGTCGGAATGAGCAGTTCTTC. It specifies CASSGTSGSRNEQFF.